The TCR beta chain under discussion was sequenced for a study of T cell changes during pregnancy in multiple sclerosis. Trimming cost V 0 bases and J 4 bases; bases outside gene matches: 8. CDR1 SGDLS and CDR2 YYNGEE come from the germline V gene. The length of the CDR3 is 16 residues. This clone was counted a single time. Clones were read by immunoSEQ multiplex PCR, and TCRdb kept only the in-frame ones, dropping some. Of some 11,000 clones listed, more than 85% were seen once; the top ten hold 5% to 6.5%. The TCR comes from a female donor in good health, enrolled as a control in a pregnancy study. The chain carries TRBV9 and TRBJ1-2; 8 bases map to TRBD1. The source material was CD8+ T cells from peripheral blood mononuclear cells, sampled in the first trimester of pregnancy. The CDR3 sequence: CASSVASGGEGYGYTF. The CDR3 nucleotides read TGTGCCAGCAGCGTAGCATCAGGGGGCGAGGGCTATGGCTACACCTTC.